This TCR beta chain was observed in a study of T cell changes during pregnancy in multiple sclerosis. The protocol was immunoSEQ multiplex PCR, while the TCRdb copy is restricted to in-frame clones and leaves out a portion. The sample carries 39,000 or so clones, 92% recorded once. Germline V gene data show CDR1 as SGHTA and CDR2 as FQGTGA. The length of the CDR3 is 15 residues. The V gene end was trimmed by 3 bases and the J gene end by 0 bases; junction bases not matched to a gene: 1. This chain links TRBV7-3 with TRBJ2-1; 8 bases align to TRBD2. The sequence came from a female donor with multiple sclerosis, enrolled in a pregnancy study. Source: CD8+ T cells from peripheral blood mononuclear cells, taken before pregnancy. This CDR3 is CASSFRGGSYNEQFF. CDR3 in DNA: TGTGCCAGCAGCTTTCGGGGGGGCTCCTACAATGAGCAGTTCTTC.